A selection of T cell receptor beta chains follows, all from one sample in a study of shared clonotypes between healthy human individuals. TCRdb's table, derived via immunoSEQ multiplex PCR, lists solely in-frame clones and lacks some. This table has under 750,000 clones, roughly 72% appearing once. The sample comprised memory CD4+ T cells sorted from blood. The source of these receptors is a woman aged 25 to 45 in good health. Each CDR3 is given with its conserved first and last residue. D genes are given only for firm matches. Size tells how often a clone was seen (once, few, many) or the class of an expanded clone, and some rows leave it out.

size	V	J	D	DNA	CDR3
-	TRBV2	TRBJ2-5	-	TGTGCCAGCACCAAGGGACCTCGGGAGACCCAGTACTTC	CASTKGPRETQYF
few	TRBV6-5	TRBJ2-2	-	TGTGCCAGCAGTCAGTACGAGCTCGCCGGGGAGCTGTTTTTT	CASSQYELAGELFF
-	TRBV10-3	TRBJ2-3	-	TGTGCCATCAGTGAGTCTTCGGGCACAGATACGCAGTATTTT	CAISESSGTDTQYF
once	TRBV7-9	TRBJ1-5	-	TGTGCCAGCAGCTCAAATAGCAATCAGCCCCAGCATTTT	CASSSNSNQPQHF
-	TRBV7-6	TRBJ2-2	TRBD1	TGTGCCAGCAGCCGTACTCAGGGGGCGAACACCGGGGAGCTGTTTTTT	CASSRTQGANTGELFF
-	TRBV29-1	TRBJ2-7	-	TGCAGCGTTGACGTGGGCTCCTACGAGCAGTACTTC	CSVDVGSYEQYF
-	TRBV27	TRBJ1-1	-	TGTGCCAGCAGTTTATCGTTCTGGGGGGGCGGTGAAGCTTTCTTT	CASSLSFWGGGEAFF
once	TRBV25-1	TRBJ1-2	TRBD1	TGTGCCAGCAGTGAGGACAGGTCCTTCGATCCTCAGAGGCGTGGCTACACCTTC	CASSEDRSFDPQRRGYTF
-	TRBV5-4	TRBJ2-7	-	TGTGCCAGCAGCTTGATCGGGAGCCAATACGAGCAGTACTTC	CASSLIGSQYEQYF
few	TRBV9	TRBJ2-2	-	TGTGCCAGCAGCTCCGTCAGGACCGGGGAGCTGTTTTTT	CASSSVRTGELFF
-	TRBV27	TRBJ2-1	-	TGTGCCAGCAGTTTTCGTGTGGGCTACAATGAGCAGTTCTTC	CASSFRVGYNEQFF
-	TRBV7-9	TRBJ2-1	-	TGTGCCAGCAGCCTGGGCGCTTCAAGGGGCAATGAGCAGTTCTTC	CASSLGASRGNEQFF
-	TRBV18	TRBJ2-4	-	TGTGCCAGCTCACTCCAAGGGGGACTAGCCAAAAACATTCAGTACTTC	CASSLQGGLAKNIQYF
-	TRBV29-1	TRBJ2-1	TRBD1	TGCAGCGTTGACAGGGGGGAGCAGTTCTTC	CSVDRGEQFF
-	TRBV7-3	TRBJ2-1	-	TGTGCCAGCAGCCCTAGTGTCCGTAGTGAGCAGTTCTTC	CASSPSVRSEQFF
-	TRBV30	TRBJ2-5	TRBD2	TGTGCCTGGACCTTAGGCGGGAGGCAAGAGACCCAGTACTTC	CAWTLGGRQETQYF
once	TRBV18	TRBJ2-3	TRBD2	TGTGCCAGCTCACCACTCTCTTTACTAGCGGGAGGGCAGTATTTT	CASSPLSLLAGGQYF
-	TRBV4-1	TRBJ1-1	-	TGCGCCAGCAGCCACGTCGGTAGCCTGAACACTGAAGCTTTCTTT	CASSHVGSLNTEAFF
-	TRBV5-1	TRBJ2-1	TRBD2	TGCGCCAGCAGCTTGGCGACTAGCGTCGACAATGAGCAGTTCTTC	CASSLATSVDNEQFF
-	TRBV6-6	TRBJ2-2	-	TGTGCCAGCGTTGGGGATACCACCGGGGAGCTGTTTTTT	CASVGDTTGELFF
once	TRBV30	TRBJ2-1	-	TGTGCCTGGAGCGGTCCCAGAGGTGAGCAGTTCTTC	CAWSGPRGEQFF
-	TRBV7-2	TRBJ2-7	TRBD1	TGTGCCAGCAGCTCTGGACAGGGGGGGACCTACGAGCAGTACTTC	CASSSGQGGTYEQYF
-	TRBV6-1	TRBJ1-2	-	TGTGCCAGCAGTGATTCATTTATGAGAAACTATGGCTACACCTTC	CASSDSFMRNYGYTF
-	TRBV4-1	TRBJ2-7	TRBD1	TGCGCCAGCAGTCATGCCCGGGACAGGCCTGGCTACGAGCAGTACTTC	CASSHARDRPGYEQYF
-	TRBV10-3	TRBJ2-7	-	TGTGCCATCAGTGAATCTCCGGGCTACGAGCAGTACTTC	CAISESPGYEQYF
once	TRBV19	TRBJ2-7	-	TGTGCCAGTGGGGGGCAGGCAAGCCACGAGCAGTACTTC	CASGGQASHEQYF
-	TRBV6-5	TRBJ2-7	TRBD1	TGTGCCAGCAGTTCATATCAAGAGGGGGCGGGCGAGCAGTACTTC	CASSSYQEGAGEQYF
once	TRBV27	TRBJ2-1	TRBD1	TGTGCCAGCAGCCCCGTGGACAGGGGGGGATTCAATGAGCAGTTCTTC	CASSPVDRGGFNEQFF
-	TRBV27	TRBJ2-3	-	TGTGCCAGCAGTCTCCACCCACTAAAAGATAGCGGAGCTAGCACAGATACGCAGTATTTT	CASSLHPLKDSGASTDTQYF
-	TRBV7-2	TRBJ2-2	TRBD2	TGTGCCAGCAGCTTAGACGTCCTAGCGGGAGGAGCCGGGGAGCTGTTTTTT	CASSLDVLAGGAGELFF
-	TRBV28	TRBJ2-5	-	TGTGCCAGCAGTGGACCGGATCGGACGGCCTCTGGTAGGAGAACCCAGTACTTC	CASSGPDRTASGRRTQYF
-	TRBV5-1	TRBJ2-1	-	TGCGCCAGCAGCTTAGGGCATACTAGCTATAGTGAACAGTTCTTC	CASSLGHTSYSEQFF
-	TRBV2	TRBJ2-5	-	TGTGCCAGCAGCCAGGGGTACCAAGAGACCCAGTACTTC	CASSQGYQETQYF
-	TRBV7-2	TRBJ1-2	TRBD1	TGTGCCAGCAGCTTACGGGGACAGGGAAGTGGCTATGGCTACACCTTC	CASSLRGQGSGYGYTF